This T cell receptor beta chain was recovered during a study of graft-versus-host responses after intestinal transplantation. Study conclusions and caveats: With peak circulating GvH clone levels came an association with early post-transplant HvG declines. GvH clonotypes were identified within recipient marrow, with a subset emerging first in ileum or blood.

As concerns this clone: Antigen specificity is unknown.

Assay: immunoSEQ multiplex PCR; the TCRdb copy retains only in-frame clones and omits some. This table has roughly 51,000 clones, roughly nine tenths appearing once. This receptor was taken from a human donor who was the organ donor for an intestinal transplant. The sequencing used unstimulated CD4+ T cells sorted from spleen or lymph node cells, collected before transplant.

The CDR3 region is CASSIKTGSDEQYF. CDR3 nucleotides: TGTGCCAGTAGTATAAAGACAGGGTCCGACGAGCAGTACTTC. The chain couples TRBV19 to TRBJ2-7, with 7 bases aligning to TRBD1. The V and J ends lost 2 bases and 5 bases, in that order; junction bases with no gene match: 6. Germline V lookup: CDR1 LNHDA, CDR2 SQIVND (reference sequence). There are 14 residues in the CDR3. The full variable domain, in which reference TRBV19 and TRBJ2-7 provide the parts outside the CDR3, is DGGITQSPKYLFRKEGQNVTLSCEQNLNHDAMYWYRQDPGQGLRLIYYSQIVNDFQKGDIAEGYSVSREKKESFPLTVTSAQKNPTAFYLCASSIKTGSDEQYFGPGTRLTVT.